In this sample, the clone carrying this TCR beta chain turned up many times. What it binds is not known. With 10-nucleotide random UMIs included, cDNA was synthesized by 5'RACE. TCRdb re-called the 5' RACE reads with MiXCR, one entry per CDR3 protein. Among tens of thousands of distinct CDR3 sequences listed, more than 5% were seen once. This specimen belongs to a study of neurological immune-mediated disorders. Whole-study results and caveats: In HTLV-1-associated myelopathy, TCR clonal expansion was greatest, and in multiple sclerosis it was least, below healthy controls. None of the CDR3 amino acid sequences of expanded clones were shared across subjects, and this suggested private repertoires in all groups.

The cells used in sorted libraries, CD4+ or CD8+ T cells, numbered about a million. The sample consisted of CD4+ T cells from blood. This sequence was found in a woman between 18 and 29 years old with multiple sclerosis.

CDR3 coding DNA: TGCGCCAGCAGTGACCCGACTAGCGTGAGCTCCTACGAGCAGTACGTC. Translated: CASSDPTSVSSYEQYV. The V call is TRBV10-2, the J call TRBJ2-7, with TRBD2 matching 8 bases. This CDR3 contains 16 residues. V was pared by 3 bases and J by 0 bases, with 7 bases of the junction left unmatched. Germline CDR1 reads WSHSY; CDR2 reads SAAADI.